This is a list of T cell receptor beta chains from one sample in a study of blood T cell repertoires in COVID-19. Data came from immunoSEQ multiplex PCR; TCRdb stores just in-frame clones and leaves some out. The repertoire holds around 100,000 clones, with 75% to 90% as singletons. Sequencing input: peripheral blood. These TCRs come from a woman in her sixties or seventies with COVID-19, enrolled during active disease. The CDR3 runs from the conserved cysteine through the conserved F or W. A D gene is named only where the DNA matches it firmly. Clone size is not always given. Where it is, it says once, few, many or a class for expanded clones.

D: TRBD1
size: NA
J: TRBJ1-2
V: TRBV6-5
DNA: TGTGCCAGCAGGTCAGGGGGTTCTAACTATGGCTACACCTTC
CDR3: CASRSGGSNYGYTF

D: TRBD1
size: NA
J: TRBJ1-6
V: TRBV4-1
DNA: TGCGCCAGCAGCCGAGGACAGGGAGGTGATTCACCCCTCCACTTT
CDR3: CASSRGQGGDSPLHF

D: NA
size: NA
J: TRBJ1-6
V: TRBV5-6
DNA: TGTGCCAGCAGCTTGGACGTCGGCAGGGTGGGGAATTCACCCCTCCACTTT
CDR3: CASSLDVGRVGNSPLHF

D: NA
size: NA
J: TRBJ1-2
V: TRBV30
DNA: TGTGCCTGGAGTGTTCTAGACTATGGCTACACCTTC
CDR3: CAWSVLDYGYTF

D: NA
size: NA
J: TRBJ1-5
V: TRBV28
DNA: TGTGCCACCCATGACAGGTTCAATCAGCCCCAGCATTTT
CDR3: CATHDRFNQPQHF

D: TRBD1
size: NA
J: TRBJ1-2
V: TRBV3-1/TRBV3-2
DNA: TGTGCCAGCAGCCTACAGGGGGCGTCTAACTATGGCTACACCTTC
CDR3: CASSLQGASNYGYTF

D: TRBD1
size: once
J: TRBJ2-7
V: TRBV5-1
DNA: TGCGCCAGCAGCTTGGCTAGGACAGGGAATTCTGGTGAGCAGTACTTC
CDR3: CASSLARTGNSGEQYF

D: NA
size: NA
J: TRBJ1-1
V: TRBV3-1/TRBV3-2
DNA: TGTGCCAGCAGCCAATCCAGGTCGAGATGTAACACTGAAGCTTTCTTT
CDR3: CASSQSRSRCNTEAFF

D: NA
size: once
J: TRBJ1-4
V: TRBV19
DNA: TGTGCCGTACGCGTAGGGGGGGACGAAAAACTGTTTTTT
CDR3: CAVRVGGDEKLFF

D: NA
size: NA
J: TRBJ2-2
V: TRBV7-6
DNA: TGTGCCAGCAGCTTCCAGTACACCGGGGAGCTGTTTTTT
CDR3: CASSFQYTGELFF

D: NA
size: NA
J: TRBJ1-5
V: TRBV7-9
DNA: TGTGCCAGCAGCTTGGGCCAGCACAATCAGCCCCAGCATTTT
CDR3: CASSLGQHNQPQHF

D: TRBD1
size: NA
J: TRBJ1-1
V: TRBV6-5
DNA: TGTGCCAGCAGTCAGGGGGCAGGGAACACTGAAGCTTTCTTT
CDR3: CASSQGAGNTEAFF